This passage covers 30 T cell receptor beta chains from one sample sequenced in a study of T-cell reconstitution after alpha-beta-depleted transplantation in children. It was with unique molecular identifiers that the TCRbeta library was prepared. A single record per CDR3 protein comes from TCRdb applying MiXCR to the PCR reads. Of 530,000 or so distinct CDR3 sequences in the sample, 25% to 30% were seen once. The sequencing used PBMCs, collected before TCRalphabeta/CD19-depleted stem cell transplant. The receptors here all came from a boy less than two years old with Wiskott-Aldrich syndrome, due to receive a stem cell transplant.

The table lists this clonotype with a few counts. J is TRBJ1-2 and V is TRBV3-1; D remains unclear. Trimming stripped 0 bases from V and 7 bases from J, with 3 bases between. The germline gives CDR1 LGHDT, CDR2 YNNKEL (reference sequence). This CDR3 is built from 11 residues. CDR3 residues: CASSQDGGYTF. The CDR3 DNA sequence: TGTGCCAGCAGCCAAGATGGTGGCTACACCTTC.

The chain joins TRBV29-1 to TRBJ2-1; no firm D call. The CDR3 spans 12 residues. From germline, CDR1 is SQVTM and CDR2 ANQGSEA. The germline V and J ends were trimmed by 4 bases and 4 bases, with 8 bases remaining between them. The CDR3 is CSVAGPYNEQFF. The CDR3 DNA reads TGCAGCGTTGCTGGACCTTACAATGAGCAGTTCTTC.

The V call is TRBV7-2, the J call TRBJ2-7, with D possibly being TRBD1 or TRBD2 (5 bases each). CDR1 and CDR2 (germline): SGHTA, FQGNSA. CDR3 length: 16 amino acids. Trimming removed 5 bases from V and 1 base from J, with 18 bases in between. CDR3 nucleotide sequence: TGTGCCAGCAGCCTCATCAGTGGGGACGGATCCTACGAGCAGTACTTC. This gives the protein CASSLISGDGSYEQYF.

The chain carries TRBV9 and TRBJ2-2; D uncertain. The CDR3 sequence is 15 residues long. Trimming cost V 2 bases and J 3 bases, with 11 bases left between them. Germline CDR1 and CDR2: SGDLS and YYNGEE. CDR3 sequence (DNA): TGTGCCAGCAGCGTCAAGGGTAGGGACACCGGGGAGCTGTTTTTT. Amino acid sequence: CASSVKGRDTGELFF. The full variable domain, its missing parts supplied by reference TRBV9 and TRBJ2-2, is DSGVTQTPKHLITATGQRVTLRCSPRSGDLSVYWYQQSLDQGLQFLIQYYNGEERAKGNILERFSAQQFPDLHSELNLSSLELGDSALYFCASSVKGRDTGELFFGEGSRLTVL.

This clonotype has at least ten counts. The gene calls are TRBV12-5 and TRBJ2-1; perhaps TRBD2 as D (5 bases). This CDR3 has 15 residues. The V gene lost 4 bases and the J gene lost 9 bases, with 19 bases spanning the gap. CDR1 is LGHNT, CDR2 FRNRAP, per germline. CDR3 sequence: CASGSGLGSRTEQFF. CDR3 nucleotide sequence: TGTGCTAGTGGTTCGGGATTGGGTAGTCGTACTGAGCAGTTCTTC.

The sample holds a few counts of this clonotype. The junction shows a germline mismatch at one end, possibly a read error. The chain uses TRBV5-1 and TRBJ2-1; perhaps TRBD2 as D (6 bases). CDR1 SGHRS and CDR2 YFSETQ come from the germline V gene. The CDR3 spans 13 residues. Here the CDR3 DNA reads TGCGCCAGCAGATGGGACTCCAACAATGAGCAGTTCTTC. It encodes CASRWDSNNEQFF.

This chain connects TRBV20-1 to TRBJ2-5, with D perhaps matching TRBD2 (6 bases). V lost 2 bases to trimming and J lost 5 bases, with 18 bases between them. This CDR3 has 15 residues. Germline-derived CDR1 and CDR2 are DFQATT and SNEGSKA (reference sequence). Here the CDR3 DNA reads TGCAGTGCTAGAAGAGAGGAGACTAGTGGGGAGACCCAGTACTTC. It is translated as CSARREETSGETQYF.

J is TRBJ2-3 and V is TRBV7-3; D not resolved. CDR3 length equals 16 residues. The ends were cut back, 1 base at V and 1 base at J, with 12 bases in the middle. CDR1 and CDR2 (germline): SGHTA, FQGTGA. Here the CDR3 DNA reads TGTGCCAGCAGCTTAAGCGAGGTATTGGGCACAGATACGCAGTATTTT. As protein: CASSLSEVLGTDTQYF.

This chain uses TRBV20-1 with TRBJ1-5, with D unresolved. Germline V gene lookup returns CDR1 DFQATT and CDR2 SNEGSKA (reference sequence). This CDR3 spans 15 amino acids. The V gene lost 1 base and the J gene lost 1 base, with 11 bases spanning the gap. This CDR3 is CSARVTLMSNQPQHF. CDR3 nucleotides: TGCAGTGCTAGAGTAACCCTAATGAGCAATCAGCCCCAGCATTTT.

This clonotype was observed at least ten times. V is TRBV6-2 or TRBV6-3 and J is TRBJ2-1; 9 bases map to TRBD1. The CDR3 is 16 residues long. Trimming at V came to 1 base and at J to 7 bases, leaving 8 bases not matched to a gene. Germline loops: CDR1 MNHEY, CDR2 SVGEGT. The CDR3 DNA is TGTGCCAGCAGTTACTTCGACAGGGGGAAGGGTAATGAGCAGTTCTTC. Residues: CASSYFDRGKGNEQFF.

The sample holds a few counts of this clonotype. DNA of the CDR3: TGCGCCAGCAGCTCAAGACTAGACTGGTACAATGAGCAGTTCTTC. Translated: CASSSRLDWYNEQFF. The chain is built from TRBV5-1 and TRBJ2-1; tentative D call: TRBD2 (6 bases). The CDR3 extends over 15 amino acids. Trimming removed 3 bases at V and 4 bases at J, with 14 bases between. Germline V gene sequence: CDR1 SGHRS, CDR2 YFSETQ. The full variable domain, rest sourced from reference TRBV5-1 and TRBJ2-1, is KAGVTQTPRYLIKTRGQQVTLSCSPISGHRSVSWYQQTPGQGLQFLFEYFSETQRNKGNFPGRFSGRQFSNSRSEMNVSTLELGDSALYLCASSSRLDWYNEQFFGPGTRLTVL.

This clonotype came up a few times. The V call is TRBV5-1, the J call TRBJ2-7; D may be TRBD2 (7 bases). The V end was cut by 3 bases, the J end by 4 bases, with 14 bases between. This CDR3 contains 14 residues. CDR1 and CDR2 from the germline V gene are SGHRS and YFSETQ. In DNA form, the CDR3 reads TGCGCCAGCAGCTCGACAGGTAGCGGGTACGAGCAGTACTTC. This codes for CASSSTGSGYEQYF.

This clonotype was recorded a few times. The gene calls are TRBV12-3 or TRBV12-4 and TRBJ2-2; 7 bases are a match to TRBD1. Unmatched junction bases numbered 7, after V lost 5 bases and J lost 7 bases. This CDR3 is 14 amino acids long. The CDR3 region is CASSPLYRGGELFF. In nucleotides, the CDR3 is TGTGCCAGCAGTCCACTTTACAGGGGCGGGGAGCTGTTTTTT.

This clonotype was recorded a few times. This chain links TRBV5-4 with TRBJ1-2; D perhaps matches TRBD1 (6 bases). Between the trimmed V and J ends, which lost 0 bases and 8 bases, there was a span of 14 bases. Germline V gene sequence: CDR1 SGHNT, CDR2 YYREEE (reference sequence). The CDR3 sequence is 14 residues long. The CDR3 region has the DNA TGTGCCAGCAGCTTGGGCAGGGGAGGACAGGGCTACACCTTC. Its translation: CASSLGRGGQGYTF.

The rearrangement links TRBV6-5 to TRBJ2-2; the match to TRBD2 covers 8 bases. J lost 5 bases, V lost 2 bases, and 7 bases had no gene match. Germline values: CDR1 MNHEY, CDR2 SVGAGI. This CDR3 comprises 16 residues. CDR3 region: CASSYLAGAGTGELFF. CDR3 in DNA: TGTGCCAGCAGTTACCTAGCGGGCGCAGGGACCGGGGAGCTGTTTTTT.

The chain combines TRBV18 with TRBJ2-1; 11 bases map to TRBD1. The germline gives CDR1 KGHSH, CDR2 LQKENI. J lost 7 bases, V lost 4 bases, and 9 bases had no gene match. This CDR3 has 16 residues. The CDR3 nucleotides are TGTGCCAGCTCACGCTCCGGGACAGGGGGGAAGAATGAGCAGTTCTTC. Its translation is CASSRSGTGGKNEQFF. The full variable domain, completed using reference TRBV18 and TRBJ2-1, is NAGVMQNPRHLVRRRGQEARLRCSPMKGHSHVYWYRQLPEEGLKFMVYLQKENIIDESGMPKERFSAEFPKEGPSILRIQQVVRGDSAAYFCASSRSGTGGKNEQFFGPGTRLTVL.

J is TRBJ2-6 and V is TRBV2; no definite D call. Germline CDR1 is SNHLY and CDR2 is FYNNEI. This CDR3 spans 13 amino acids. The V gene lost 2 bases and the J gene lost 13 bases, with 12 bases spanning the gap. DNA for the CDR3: TGTGCCAGCAGTGAACTGTCGGGCGGAGTCCTGACTTTC. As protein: CASSELSGGVLTF. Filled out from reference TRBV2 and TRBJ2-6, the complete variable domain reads EPEVTQTPSHQVTQMGQEVILRCVPISNHLYFYWYRQILGQKVEFLVSFYNNEISEKSEIFDDQFSVERPDGSNFTLKIRSTKLEDSAMYFCASSELSGGVLTFGAGSRLTVL.

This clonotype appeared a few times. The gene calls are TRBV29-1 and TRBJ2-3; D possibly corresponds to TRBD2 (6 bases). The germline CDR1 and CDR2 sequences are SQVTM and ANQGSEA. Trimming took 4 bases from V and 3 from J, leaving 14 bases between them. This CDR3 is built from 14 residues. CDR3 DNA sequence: TGCAGCGTTGTCGGCGCTAGCGATACAGATACGCAGTATTTT. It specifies CSVVGASDTDTQYF.

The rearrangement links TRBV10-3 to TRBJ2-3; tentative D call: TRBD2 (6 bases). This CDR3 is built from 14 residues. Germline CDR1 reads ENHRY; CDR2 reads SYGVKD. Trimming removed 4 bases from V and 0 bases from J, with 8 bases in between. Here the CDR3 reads CAISGGTSTDTQYF. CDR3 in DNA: TGTGCCATCAGTGGAGGGACTAGCACAGATACGCAGTATTTT.

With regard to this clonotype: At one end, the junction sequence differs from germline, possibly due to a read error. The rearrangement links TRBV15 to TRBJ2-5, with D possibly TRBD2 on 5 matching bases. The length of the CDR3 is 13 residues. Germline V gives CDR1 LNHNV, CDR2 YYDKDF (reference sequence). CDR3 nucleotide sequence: TGTGCCACCATCAGAGATCGGGGTCGGGCCCAGTACTTC. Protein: CATIRDRGRAQYF.

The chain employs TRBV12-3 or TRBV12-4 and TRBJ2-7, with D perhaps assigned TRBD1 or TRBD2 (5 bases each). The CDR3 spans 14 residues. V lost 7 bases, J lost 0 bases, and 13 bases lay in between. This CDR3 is CASTIDSGSYEQYF. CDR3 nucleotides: TGTGCCAGCACTATCGACAGCGGCTCCTACGAGCAGTACTTC.

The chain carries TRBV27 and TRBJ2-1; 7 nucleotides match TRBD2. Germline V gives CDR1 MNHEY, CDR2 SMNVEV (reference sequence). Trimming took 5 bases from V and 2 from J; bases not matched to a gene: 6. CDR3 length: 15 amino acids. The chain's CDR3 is CASSPKRDAYNEQFF. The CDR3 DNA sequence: TGTGCCAGCAGTCCTAAGCGGGATGCCTACAATGAGCAGTTCTTC.

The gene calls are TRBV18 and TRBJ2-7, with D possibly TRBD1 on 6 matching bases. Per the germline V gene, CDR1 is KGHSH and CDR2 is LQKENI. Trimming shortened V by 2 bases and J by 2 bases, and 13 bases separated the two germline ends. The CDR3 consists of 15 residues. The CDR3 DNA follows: TGTGCCAGCTCACCATCAGGGGCCGGAACCTACGAGCAGTACTTC. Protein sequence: CASSPSGAGTYEQYF.

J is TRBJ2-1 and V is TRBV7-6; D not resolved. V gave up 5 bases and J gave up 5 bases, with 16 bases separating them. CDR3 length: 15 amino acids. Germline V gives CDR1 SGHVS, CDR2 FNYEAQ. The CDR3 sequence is CASSPGRIRDNEQFF. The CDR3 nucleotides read TGTGCCAGCAGCCCCGGCCGTATCCGGGACAATGAGCAGTTCTTC.

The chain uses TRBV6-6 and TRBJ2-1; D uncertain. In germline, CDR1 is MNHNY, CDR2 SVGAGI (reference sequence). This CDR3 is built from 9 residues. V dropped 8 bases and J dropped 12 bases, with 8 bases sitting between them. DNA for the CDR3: TGTGCCAGCGGACCTTCGCAGTTCTTC. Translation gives CASGPSQFF.

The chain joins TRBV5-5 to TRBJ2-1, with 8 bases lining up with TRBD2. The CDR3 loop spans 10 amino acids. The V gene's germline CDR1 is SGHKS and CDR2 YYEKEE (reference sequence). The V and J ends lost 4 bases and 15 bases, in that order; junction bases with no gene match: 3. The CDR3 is CASSGTRSFF. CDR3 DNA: TGTGCCAGCAGCGGGACTAGGTCGTTCTTC. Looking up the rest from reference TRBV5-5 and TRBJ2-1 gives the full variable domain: DAGVTQSPTHLIKTRGQQVTLRCSPISGHKSVSWYQQVLGQGPQFIFQYYEKEERGRGNFPDRFSARQFPNYSSELNVNALLLGDSALYLCASSGTRSFFGPGTRLTVL.

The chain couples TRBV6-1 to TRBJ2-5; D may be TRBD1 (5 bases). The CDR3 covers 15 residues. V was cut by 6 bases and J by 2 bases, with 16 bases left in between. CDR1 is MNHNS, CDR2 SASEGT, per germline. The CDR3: CASRQGAAVQETQYF. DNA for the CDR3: TGTGCCAGCAGGCAAGGGGCAGCAGTTCAAGAGACCCAGTACTTC.

The DNA for the CDR3 is TGCAGTGCTGTAACTAGCGGGGGGAGTAGTGAGCAGTTCTTC. Its translation: CSAVTSGGSSEQFF. The chain couples TRBV20-1 to TRBJ2-1, with TRBD2 identical over 12 bases. This CDR3 spans 14 amino acids. V dropped 5 bases and J dropped 9; count of bases not matched to a gene: 8. Germline V lookup: CDR1 DFQATT, CDR2 SNEGSKA (reference sequence).

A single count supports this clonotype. The CDR3 here is CSARLAGYTYEQYF. CDR3 bases: TGCAGTGCTAGACTGGCGGGCTATACCTACGAGCAGTACTTC. The rearrangement links TRBV20-1 to TRBJ2-7, with D possibly being TRBD2 (5 bases). Trimming shortened V by 2 bases and J by 2 bases, and 13 bases separated the two germline ends. Germline V lookup: CDR1 DFQATT, CDR2 SNEGSKA (reference sequence). The CDR3 loop spans 14 amino acids.

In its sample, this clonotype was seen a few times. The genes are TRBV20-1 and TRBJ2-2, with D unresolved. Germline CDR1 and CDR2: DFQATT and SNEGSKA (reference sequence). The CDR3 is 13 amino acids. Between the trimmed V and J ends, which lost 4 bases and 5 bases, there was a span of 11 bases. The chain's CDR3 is CSATDTATGELFF. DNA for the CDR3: TGCAGTGCTACTGACACAGCTACCGGGGAGCTGTTTTTT.